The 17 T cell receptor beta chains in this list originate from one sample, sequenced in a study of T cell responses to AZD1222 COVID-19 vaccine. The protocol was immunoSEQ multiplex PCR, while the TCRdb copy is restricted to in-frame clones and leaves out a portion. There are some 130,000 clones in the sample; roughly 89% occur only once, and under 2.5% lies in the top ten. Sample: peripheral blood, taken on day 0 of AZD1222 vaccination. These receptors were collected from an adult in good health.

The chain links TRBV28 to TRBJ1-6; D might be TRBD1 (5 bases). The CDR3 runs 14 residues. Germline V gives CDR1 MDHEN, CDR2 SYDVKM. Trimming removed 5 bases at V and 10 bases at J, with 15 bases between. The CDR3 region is CASSPRGELSPLHF. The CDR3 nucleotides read TGTGCCAGCAGTCCCCGGGGGGAGTTATCACCCCTCCACTTT.

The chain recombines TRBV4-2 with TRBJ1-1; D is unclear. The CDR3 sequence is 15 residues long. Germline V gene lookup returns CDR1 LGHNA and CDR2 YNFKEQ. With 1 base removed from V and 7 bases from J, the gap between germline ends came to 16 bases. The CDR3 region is CASSQGLKGRLEAFF. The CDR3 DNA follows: TGTGCCAGCAGCCAAGGCCTAAAAGGACGACTTGAAGCTTTCTTT.

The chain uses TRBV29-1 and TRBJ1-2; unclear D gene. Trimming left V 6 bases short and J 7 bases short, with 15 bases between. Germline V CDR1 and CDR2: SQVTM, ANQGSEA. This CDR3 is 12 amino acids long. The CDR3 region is CSVKGSLGGYTF. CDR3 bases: TGCAGCGTGAAGGGATCTCTCGGTGGCTACACCTTC.

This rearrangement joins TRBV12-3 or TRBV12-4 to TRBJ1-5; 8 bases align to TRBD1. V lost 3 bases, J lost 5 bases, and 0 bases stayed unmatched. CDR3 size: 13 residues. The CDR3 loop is CASSLGQDQPQHF. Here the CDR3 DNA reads TGTGCCAGCAGTTTGGGACAGGATCAGCCCCAGCATTTT.

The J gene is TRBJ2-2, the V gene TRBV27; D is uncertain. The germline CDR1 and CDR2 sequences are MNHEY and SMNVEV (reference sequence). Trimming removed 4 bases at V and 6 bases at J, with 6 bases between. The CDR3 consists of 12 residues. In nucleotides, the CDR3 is TGTGCCAGCAGTTGGCCCCCCGGGGAGCTGTTTTTT. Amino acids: CASSWPPGELFF.

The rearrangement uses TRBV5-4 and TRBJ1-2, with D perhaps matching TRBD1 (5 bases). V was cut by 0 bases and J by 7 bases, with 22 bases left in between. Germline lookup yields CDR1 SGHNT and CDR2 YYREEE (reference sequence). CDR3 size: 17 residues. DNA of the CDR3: TGTGCCAGCAGCTTGGGAAGTTTCGGGGGGTTTCGTAGTGGCTACACCTTC. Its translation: CASSLGSFGGFRSGYTF.

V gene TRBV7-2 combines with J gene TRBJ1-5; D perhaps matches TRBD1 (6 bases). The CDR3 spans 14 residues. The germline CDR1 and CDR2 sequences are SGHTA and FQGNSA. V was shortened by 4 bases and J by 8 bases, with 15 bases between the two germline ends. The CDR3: CASSSNRQDKPQHF. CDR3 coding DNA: TGTGCCAGCAGCTCCAATCGACAGGACAAGCCCCAGCATTTT.

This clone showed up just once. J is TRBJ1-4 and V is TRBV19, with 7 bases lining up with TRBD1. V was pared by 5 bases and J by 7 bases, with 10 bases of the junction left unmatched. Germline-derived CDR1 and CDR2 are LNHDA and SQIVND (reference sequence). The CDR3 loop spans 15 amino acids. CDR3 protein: CASSPLQGRIEKLFF. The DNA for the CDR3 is TGTGCCAGTAGTCCACTACAGGGGCGGATTGAAAAACTGTTTTTT.

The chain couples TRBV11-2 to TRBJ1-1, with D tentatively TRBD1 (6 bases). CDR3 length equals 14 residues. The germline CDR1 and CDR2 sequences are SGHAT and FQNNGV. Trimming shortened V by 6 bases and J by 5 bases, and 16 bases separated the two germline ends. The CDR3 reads CASSFDATGTEAFF. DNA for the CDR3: TGTGCCAGCAGTTTTGACGCCACAGGGACTGAAGCTTTCTTT.

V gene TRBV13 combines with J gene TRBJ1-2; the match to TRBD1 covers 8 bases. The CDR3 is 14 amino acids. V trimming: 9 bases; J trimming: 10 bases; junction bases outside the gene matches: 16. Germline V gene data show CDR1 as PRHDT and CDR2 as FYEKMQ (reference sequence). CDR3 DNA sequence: TGTGCCAGTACCCGGACAGGGCCTATTCCCTTCTACACCTTC. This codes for CASTRTGPIPFYTF.

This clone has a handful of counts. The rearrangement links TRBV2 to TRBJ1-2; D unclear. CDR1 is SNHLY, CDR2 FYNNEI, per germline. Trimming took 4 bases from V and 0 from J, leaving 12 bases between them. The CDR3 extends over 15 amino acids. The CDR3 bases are TGTGCCAGCAGTGCATATGGGTTTACTAACTATGGCTACACCTTC. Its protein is CASSAYGFTNYGYTF.

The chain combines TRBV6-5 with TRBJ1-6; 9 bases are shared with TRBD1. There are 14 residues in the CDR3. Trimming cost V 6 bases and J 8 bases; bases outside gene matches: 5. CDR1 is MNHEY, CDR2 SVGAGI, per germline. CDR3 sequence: CASRARDRDSPLHF. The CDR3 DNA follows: TGTGCCAGCAGAGCCCGGGACAGGGATTCACCCCTCCACTTT.

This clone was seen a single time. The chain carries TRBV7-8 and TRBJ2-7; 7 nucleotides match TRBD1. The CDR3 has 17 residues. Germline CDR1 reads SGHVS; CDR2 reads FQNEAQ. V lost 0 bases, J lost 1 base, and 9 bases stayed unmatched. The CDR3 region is CASSLAYSGGLSYEQYF. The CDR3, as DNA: TGTGCCAGCAGCTTAGCGTATTCAGGGGGTCTGTCCTACGAGCAGTACTTC.

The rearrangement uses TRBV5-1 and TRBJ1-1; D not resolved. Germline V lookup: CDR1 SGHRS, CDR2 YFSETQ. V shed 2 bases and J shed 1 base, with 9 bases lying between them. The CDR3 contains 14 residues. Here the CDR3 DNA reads TGCGCCAGCAGCTTTGCAGGCCAGAACACTGAAGCTTTCTTT. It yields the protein CASSFAGQNTEAFF.

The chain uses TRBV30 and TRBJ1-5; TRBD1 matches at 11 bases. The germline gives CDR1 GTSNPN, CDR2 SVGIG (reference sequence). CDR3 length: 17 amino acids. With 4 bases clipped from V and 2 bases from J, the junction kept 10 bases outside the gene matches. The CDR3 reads CAWTSGQGVFGNQPQHF. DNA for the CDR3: TGTGCCTGGACTTCGGGACAGGGGGTCTTTGGCAATCAGCCCCAGCATTTT. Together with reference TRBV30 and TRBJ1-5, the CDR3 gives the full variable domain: SQTIHQWPATLVQPVGSPLSLECTVEGTSNPNLYWYRQAAGRGLQLLFYSVGIGQISSEVPQNLSASRPQDRQFILSSKKLLLSDSGFYLCAWTSGQGVFGNQPQHFGDGTRLSIL.

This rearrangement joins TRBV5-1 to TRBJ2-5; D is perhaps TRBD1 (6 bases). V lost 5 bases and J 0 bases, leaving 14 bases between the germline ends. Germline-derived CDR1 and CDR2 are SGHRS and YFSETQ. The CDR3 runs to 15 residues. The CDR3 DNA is TGCGCCAGCAGTCAAGACGGGACACACCAAGAGACCCAGTACTTC. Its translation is CASSQDGTHQETQYF.

The CDR3, as DNA: TGCGCCAGCAGTGACAGGCTGGGCACTGAAGCTTTCTTT. Translating gives CASSDRLGTEAFF. This sequence joins TRBV10-2 and TRBJ1-1; D gene uncertain. The CDR3 has 13 residues. Per germline, CDR1 WSHSY and CDR2 SAAADI. Between the trimmed V and J ends, which lost 3 bases and 4 bases, there was a span of 9 bases.